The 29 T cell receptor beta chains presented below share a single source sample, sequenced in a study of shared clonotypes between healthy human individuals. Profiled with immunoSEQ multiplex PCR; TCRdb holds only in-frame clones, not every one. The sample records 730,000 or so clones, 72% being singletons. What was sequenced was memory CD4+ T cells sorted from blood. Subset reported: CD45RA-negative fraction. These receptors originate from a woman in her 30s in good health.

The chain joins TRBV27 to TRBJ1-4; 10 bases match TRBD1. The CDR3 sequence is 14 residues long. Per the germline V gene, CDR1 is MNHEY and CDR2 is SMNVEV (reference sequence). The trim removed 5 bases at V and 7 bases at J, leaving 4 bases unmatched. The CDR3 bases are TGTGCCAGCAGTCGAGGACAGGGGGGTGAAAAACTGTTTTTT. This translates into CASSRGQGGEKLFF.

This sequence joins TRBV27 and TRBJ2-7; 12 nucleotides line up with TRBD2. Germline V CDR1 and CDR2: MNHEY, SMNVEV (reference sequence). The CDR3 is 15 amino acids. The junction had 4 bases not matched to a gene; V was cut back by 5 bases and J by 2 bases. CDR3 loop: CASSPTSGGPYEQYF. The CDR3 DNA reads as TGTGCCAGCAGTCCTACTAGCGGGGGGCCCTACGAGCAGTACTTC.

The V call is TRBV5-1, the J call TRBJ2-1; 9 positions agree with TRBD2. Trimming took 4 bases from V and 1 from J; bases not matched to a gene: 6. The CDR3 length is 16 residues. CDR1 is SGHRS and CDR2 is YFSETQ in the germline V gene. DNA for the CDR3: TGCGCCAGCAGCGTTAGCGGGAGTGTATCCTACAATGAGCAGTTCTTC. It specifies CASSVSGSVSYNEQFF.

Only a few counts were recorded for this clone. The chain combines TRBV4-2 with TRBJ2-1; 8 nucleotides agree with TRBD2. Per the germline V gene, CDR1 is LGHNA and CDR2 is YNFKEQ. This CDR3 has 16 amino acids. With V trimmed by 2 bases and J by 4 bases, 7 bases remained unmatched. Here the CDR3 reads CASSQTLAEEYNEQFF. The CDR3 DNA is TGTGCCAGCAGCCAAACACTAGCGGAAGAATACAATGAGCAGTTCTTC.

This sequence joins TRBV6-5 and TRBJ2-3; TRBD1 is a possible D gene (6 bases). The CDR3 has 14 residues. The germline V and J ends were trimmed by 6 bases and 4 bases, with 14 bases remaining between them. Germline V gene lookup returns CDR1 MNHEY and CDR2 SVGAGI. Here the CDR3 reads CASRTGTIADTQYF. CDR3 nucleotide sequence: TGTGCCAGCAGGACCGGGACAATCGCAGATACGCAGTATTTT.

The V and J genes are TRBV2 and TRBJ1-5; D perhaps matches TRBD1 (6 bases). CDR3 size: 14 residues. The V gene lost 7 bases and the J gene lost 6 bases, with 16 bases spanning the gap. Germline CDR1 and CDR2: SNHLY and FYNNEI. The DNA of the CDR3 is TGTGCCAGCACCACAGGGTCCTGGATTCAGCCCCAGCATTTT. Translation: CASTTGSWIQPQHF.

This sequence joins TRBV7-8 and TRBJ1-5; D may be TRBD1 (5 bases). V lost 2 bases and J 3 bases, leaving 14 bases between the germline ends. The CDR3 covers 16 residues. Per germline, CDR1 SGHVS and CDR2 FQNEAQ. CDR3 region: CASSLSPGGDNQPQHF. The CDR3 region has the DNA TGTGCCAGCAGCTTAAGCCCCGGGGGTGACAATCAGCCCCAGCATTTT.

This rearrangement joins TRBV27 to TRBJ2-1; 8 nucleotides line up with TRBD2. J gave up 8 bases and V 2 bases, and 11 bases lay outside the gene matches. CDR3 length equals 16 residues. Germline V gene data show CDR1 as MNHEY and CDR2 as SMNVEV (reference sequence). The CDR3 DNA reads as TGTGCCAGCAGTTTACTCTCCAGCGGGAGAGGAGATGAGCAGTTCTTC. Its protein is CASSLLSSGRGDEQFF.

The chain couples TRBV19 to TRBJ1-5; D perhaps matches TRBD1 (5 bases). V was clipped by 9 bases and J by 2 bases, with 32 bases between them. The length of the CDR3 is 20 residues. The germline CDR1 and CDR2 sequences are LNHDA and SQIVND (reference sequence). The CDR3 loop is CASRINLEGNWGHGNQPQHF. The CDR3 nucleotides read TGTGCCAGCCGGATAAACCTGGAGGGGAATTGGGGCCATGGCAATCAGCCCCAGCATTTT.

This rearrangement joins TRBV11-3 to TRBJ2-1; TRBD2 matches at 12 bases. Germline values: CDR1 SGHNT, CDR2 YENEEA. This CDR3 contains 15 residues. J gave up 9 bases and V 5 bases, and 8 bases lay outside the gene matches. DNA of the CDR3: TGTGCCAGCAGCCTTTCTAGCGGGAGGGCCCCTGAGCAGTTCTTC. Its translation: CASSLSSGRAPEQFF.

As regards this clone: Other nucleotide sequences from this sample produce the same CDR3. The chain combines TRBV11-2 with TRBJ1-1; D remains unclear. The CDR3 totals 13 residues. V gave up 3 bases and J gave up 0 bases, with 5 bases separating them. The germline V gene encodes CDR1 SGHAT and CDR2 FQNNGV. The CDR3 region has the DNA TGTGCCAGCAGCTTGGGGTTGAACACTGAAGCTTTCTTT. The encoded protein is CASSLGLNTEAFF.

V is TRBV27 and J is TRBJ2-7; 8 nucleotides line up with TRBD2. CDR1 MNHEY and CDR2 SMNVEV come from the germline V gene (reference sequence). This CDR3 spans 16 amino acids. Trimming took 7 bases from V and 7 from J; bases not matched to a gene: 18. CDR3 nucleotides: TGTGCCAGCAACGCTGGGCGGGGGGCCCTCCTACGGGAGCAGTACTTC. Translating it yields CASNAGRGALLREQYF.

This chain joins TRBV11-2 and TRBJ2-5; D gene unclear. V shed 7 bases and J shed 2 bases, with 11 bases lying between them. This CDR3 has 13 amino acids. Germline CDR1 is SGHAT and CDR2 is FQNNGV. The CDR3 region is CASKMAAQETQYF. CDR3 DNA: TGTGCCAGCAAGATGGCAGCTCAAGAGACCCAGTACTTC.

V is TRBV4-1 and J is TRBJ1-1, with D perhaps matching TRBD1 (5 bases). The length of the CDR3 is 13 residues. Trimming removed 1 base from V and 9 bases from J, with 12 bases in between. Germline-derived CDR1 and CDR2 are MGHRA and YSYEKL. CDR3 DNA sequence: TGCGCCAGCAGCCAAGCCGGGACGGATAAAGCTTTCTTT. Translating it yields CASSQAGTDKAFF.

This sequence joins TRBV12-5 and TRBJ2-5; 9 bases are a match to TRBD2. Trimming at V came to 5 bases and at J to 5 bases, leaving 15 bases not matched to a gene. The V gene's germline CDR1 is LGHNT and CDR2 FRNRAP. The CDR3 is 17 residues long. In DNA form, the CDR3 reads TGTGCTAGTGGTCCCTTGCGCGGGAGGGTTGGTGCGGAGACCCAGTACTTC. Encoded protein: CASGPLRGRVGAETQYF.

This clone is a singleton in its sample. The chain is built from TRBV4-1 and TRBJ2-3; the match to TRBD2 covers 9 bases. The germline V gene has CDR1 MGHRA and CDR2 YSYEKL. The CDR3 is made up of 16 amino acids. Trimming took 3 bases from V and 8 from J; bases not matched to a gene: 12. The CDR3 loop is CASSHGLAGAGGTQYF. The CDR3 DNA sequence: TGCGCCAGCAGCCACGGACTAGCCGGAGCGGGGGGTACGCAGTATTTT.

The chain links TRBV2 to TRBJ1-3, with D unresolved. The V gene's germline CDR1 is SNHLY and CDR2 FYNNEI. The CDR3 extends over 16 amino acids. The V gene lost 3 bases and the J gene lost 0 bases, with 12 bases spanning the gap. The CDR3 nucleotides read TGTGCCAGCAGTGAGACACTTCACGCCTCTGGAAACACCATATATTTT. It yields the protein CASSETLHASGNTIYF. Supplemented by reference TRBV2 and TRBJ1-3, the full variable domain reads EPEVTQTPSHQVTQMGQEVILRCVPISNHLYFYWYRQILGQKVEFLVSFYNNEISEKSEIFDDQFSVERPDGSNFTLKIRSTKLEDSAMYFCASSETLHASGNTIYFGEGSWLTVV.

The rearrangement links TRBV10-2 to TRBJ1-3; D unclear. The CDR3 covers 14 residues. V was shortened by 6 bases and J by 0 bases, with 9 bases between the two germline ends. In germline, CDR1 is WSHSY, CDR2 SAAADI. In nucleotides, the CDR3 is TGCGCCAGCAGCGAACCCTACTCTGGAAACACCATATATTTT. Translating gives CASSEPYSGNTIYF.

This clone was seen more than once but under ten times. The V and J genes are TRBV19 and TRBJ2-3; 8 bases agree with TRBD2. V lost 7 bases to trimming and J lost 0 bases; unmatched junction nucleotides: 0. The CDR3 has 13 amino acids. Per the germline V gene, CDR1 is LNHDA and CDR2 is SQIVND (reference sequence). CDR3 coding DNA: TGTGCCAGTACTAGCGGGAGCACAGATACGCAGTATTTT. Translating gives CASTSGSTDTQYF. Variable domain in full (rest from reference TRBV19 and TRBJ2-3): DGGITQSPKYLFRKEGQNVTLSCEQNLNHDAMYWYRQDPGQGLRLIYYSQIVNDFQKGDIAEGYSVSREKKESFPLTVTSAQKNPTAFYLCASTSGSTDTQYFGPGTRLTVL.

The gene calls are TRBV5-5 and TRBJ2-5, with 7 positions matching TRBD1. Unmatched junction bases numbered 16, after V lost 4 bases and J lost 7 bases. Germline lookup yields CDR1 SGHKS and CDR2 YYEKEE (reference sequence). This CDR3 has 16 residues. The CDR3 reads CASSPAGTETARTQYF. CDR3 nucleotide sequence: TGTGCCAGCAGCCCGGCCGGGACAGAGACAGCTCGGACCCAGTACTTC.

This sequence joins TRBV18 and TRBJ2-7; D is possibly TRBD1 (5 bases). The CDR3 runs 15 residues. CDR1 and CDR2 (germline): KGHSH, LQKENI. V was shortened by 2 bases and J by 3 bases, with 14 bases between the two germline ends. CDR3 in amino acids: CASSPSGAQDYEQYF. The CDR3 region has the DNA TGTGCCAGCTCACCATCTGGGGCTCAAGACTACGAGCAGTACTTC.

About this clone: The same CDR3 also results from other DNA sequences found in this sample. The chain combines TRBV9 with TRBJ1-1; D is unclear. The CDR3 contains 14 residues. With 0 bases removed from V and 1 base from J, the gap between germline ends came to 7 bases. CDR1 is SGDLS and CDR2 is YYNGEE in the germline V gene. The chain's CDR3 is CASSVGSENTEAFF. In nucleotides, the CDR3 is TGTGCCAGCAGCGTAGGTTCCGAGAACACTGAAGCTTTCTTT. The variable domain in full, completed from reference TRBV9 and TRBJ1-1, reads DSGVTQTPKHLITATGQRVTLRCSPRSGDLSVYWYQQSLDQGLQFLIQYYNGEERAKGNILERFSAQQFPDLHSELNLSSLELGDSALYFCASSVGSENTEAFFGQGTRLTVV.

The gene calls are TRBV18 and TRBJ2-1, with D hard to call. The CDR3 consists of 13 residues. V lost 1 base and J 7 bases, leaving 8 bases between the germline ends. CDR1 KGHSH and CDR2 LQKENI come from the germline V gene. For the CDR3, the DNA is TGTGCCAGCTCACCACTTCAACGGAATGAGCAGTTCTTC. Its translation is CASSPLQRNEQFF. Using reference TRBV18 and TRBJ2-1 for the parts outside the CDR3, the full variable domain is NAGVMQNPRHLVRRRGQEARLRCSPMKGHSHVYWYRQLPEEGLKFMVYLQKENIIDESGMPKERFSAEFPKEGPSILRIQQVVRGDSAAYFCASSPLQRNEQFFGPGTRLTVL.

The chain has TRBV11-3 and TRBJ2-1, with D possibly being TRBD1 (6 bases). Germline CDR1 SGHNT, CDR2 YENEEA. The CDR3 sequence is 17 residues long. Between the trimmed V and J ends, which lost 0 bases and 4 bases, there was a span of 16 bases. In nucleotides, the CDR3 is TGTGCCAGCAGCTTAGATGGGGGCGTGGGTGGTTACAATGAGCAGTTCTTC. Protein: CASSLDGGVGGYNEQFF.

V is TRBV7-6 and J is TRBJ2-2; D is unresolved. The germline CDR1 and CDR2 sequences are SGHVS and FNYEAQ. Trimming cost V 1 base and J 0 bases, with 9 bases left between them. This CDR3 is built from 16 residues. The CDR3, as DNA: TGTGCCAGCAGCTTAGAGAACAACCCGAACACCGGGGAGCTGTTTTTT. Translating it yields CASSLENNPNTGELFF.

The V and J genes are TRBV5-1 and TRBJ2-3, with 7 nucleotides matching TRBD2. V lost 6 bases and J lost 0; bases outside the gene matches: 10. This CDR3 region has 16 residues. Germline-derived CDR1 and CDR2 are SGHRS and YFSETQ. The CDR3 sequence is CASTSDRTRSTDTQYF. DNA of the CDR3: TGCGCCAGCACCTCTGATCGGACTAGGAGCACAGATACGCAGTATTTT. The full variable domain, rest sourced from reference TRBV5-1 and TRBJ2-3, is KAGVTQTPRYLIKTRGQQVTLSCSPISGHRSVSWYQQTPGQGLQFLFEYFSETQRNKGNFPGRFSGRQFSNSRSEMNVSTLELGDSALYLCASTSDRTRSTDTQYFGPGTRLTVL.

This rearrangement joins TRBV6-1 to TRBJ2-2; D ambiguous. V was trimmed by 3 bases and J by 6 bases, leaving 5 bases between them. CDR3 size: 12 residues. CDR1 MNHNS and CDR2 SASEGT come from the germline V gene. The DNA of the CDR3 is TGTGCCAGCAGTGAGCCCCCCGGGGAGCTGTTTTTT. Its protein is CASSEPPGELFF.

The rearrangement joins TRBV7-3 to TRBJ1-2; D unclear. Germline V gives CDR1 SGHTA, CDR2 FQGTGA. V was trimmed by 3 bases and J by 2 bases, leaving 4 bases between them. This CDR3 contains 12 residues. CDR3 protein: CASSFGNYGYTF. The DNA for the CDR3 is TGTGCCAGCAGCTTCGGGAACTATGGCTACACCTTC.

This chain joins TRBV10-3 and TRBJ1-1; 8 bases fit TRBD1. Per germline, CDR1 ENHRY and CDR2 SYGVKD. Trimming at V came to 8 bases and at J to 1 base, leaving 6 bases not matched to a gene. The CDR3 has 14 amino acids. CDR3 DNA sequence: TGTGCCATCCAGGGGGCCGTGGGGAACACTGAAGCTTTCTTT. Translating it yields CAIQGAVGNTEAFF.